A selection of T cell receptor beta chains follows, all from one sample in a study of OX40 agonist ivuxolimab in advanced cancers. TCRdb's copy holds only in-frame clones and misses some; the assay was immunoSEQ multiplex PCR. There are some 100,000 clones in the sample; roughly 80% occur only once, and roughly 1.1% lies in the top ten. This sample comprised CD4+ or CD8+ T cells sorted from blood, obtained in a trial of the OX40 agonist ivuxolimab. The source is an adult with an advanced solid tumor such as melanoma, head and neck, liver or kidney cancer. CDR3s include the opening cysteine and the closing phenylalanine or tryptophan.

TRBJ1-1,TRBV9,CASSQRAGTGTEAFF
TRBJ1-2,TRBV9,CASSSSPGQGAKYGYTF
TRBJ1-2,TRBV5-1,CASSLTTGNYGYTF
TRBJ1-4,TRBV15,CATSRDQDRGPLTNEKLFF
TRBJ1-1,TRBV10-3,CAISGGTGQGRTEAFF
TRBJ1-1,TRBV5-1,CASSLQGAGTEAFF
TRBJ2-2,TRBV27,CANLPGGHTGELFF
TRBJ1-1,TRBV7-9,CASSLRQGSLVNTEAFF
TRBJ1-1,TRBV7-2,CASRVQGATEAFF
TRBJ2-3,TRBV18,CASSPRGIGGTDTQYF
TRBJ2-2,TRBV10-3,CAISGGTGDSHLNTGELFF
TRBJ2-2,TRBV7-9,CASRSGGENTGELFF
TRBJ1-6,TRBV6-6,CASSYRVDSPLHF
TRBJ2-2,TRBV11-2,CASRHGQGFKGELFF
TRBJ2-3,TRBV7-3,CASSSIAGETDTQYF
TRBJ2-7,TRBV7-2,CASSSNSGVYEQYF
TRBJ2-2,TRBV4-3,CASSQDPAGELFF
TRBJ1-1,TRBV28,CASRPGQGTTEAFF
TRBJ2-2,TRBV19,CASSIARGISGELFF
TRBJ2-5,TRBV5-1,CASSLTGTSGGGRETQYF
TRBJ1-2,TRBV5-8,CASSPGQGEFGYTF
TRBJ1-4,TRBV5-6,CASRPWLGPVREKLFF
TRBJ1-1,TRBV9,CASSVGEGWAEAFF